This TCR beta chain originates from a study of tumor-infiltrating lymphocytes in oesophageal squamous cell carcinoma. The CDR3 is made up of 14 amino acids. CDR1 is MNHNS, CDR2 SASEGT, per germline. The V end lost 5 bases, the J end lost 6 bases, and 13 bases lay between the germline ends. TCRdb reprocessed the PCR reads via MiXCR and lists one record per CDR3 protein. The table includes about 11,000 distinct CDR3 sequences, approximately 52% detected once. Sequencing was performed on esophageal tumor tissue. The TCR comes from a female donor with esophageal squamous cell carcinoma. The chain has TRBV6-1 and TRBJ2-2, with D uncertain. CDR3 protein: CASSFQPLAGELFF. In nucleotides, the CDR3 is TGTGCCAGCAGTTTTCAGCCACTCGCCGGGGAGCTGTTTTTT.